The 30 T cell receptor beta chains in this list originate from one sample, sequenced in a study of T cell repertoires in cytomegalovirus infection. MiXCR, applied by TCRdb to the reads, yields one record per CDR3 protein. The repertoire holds 560,000 or so distinct CDR3 sequences, with 16% as singletons. The sample was CD8+ T cells from PBMCs. These receptor sequences come from a human donor in good health (CMV status not recorded). Some clones in this sample may be carry-over from other donors' samples.

The V call is TRBV20-1, the J call TRBJ2-3; 10 bases are a match to TRBD2. The V segment lost 5 bases and the J segment 0 bases; nucleotides outside the gene matches: 11. The CDR3 consists of 17 residues. CDR1 is DFQATT and CDR2 is SNEGSKA in the germline V gene (reference sequence). CDR3 region: CSARKKWTSGSTDTQYF. CDR3 in DNA: TGCAGTGCTCGCAAAAAATGGACTAGCGGTAGCACAGATACGCAGTATTTT.

In regard to this clonotype: Given a much more abundant clone one base away, this may be a read error. The chain employs TRBV7-6 and TRBJ1-1; D is unresolved. Germline CDR1 SGHVS, CDR2 FNYEAQ. CDR3 size: 15 residues. CDR3 in amino acids: CASSGRALMGTVAFF. CDR3 in DNA: TGTGCCAGCAGCGGCCGAGCGCTCATGGGCACTGTAGCTTTCTTT. The full variable domain, its missing parts supplied by reference TRBV7-6 and TRBJ1-1, is GAGVSQSPRYKVTKRGQDVALRCDPISGHVSLYWYRQALGQGPEFLTYFNYEAQQDKSGLPNDRFSAERPEGSISTLTIQRTEQRDSAMYRCASSGRALMGTVAFFGQGTRLTVV.

This clonotype was found a few times. The genes are TRBV4-2 and TRBJ2-2; 9 nucleotides match TRBD2. J was trimmed by 6 bases and V by 4 bases; bases with no gene match: 9. Germline lookup yields CDR1 LGHNA and CDR2 YNFKEQ. The CDR3 length is 16 residues. The CDR3 sequence: CASSPSGRLEAGELFF. The CDR3, as DNA: TGTGCCAGCAGCCCGAGCGGGAGGTTGGAGGCCGGGGAGCTGTTTTTT.

The chain has TRBV7-9 and TRBJ2-1, with D possibly matching TRBD2 (5 bases). Germline V gene sequence: CDR1 SEHNR, CDR2 FQNEAQ (reference sequence). Trimming removed 4 bases at V and 0 bases at J, with 19 bases between. CDR3 length: 18 residues. The CDR3 loop is CASSSLDITGSSYNEQFF. CDR3 sequence (DNA): TGTGCCAGCAGCTCACTTGACATCACGGGGAGCTCCTACAATGAGCAGTTCTTC.

CDR3 nucleotides: TGTGCCAGCCAATCGGGGACTGGAAATACCTACGAGCAGTACTTC. Protein sequence: CASQSGTGNTYEQYF. This chain joins TRBV19 and TRBJ2-7; perhaps TRBD2 as D (6 bases). The CDR3 covers 15 residues. CDR1 and CDR2 (germline): LNHDA, SQIVND (reference sequence). Trimming removed 9 bases at V and 2 bases at J, with 20 bases between. Full variable domain (missing parts from reference TRBV19 and TRBJ2-7): DGGITQSPKYLFRKEGQNVTLSCEQNLNHDAMYWYRQDPGQGLRLIYYSQIVNDFQKGDIAEGYSVSREKKESFPLTVTSAQKNPTAFYLCASQSGTGNTYEQYFGPGTRLTVT.

This clonotype was recorded many times. The chain combines TRBV7-2 with TRBJ2-5; maybe TRBD2 (5 bases). The CDR3 is 16 residues long. CDR1 and CDR2 (germline): SGHTA, FQGNSA. The germline V and J ends were trimmed by 0 bases and 2 bases, with 13 bases remaining between them. CDR3 region: CASSLALLAQQETQYF. As DNA, the CDR3 is TGTGCCAGCAGCTTAGCGCTTCTAGCCCAACAAGAGACCCAGTACTTC.

This clonotype came up many times. The chain joins TRBV14 to TRBJ2-3, with a weak D call TRBD2 (6 bases). CDR1 is SGHDN, CDR2 FVKESK, per germline. The CDR3 sequence is 16 residues long. V lost 1 base and J lost 1, with 12 bases in between. The CDR3 DNA sequence: TGTGCCAGCAGCCAAGGAAGGCGGGAAGGCACAGATACGCAGTATTTT. Translating it yields CASSQGRREGTDTQYF.

The chain combines TRBV6-5 with TRBJ2-5; a weak D match, TRBD1 (5 bases). Germline V gene sequence: CDR1 MNHEY, CDR2 SVGAGI. V gave up 0 bases and J gave up 3 bases, with 8 bases separating them. This CDR3 region has 14 residues. CDR3 residues: CASSYSGREETQYF. CDR3 sequence (DNA): TGTGCCAGCAGTTACTCGGGCAGGGAAGAGACCCAGTACTTC.

This clonotype was seen repeatedly, ten times or more. The CDR3 protein is CASSQSAGNAPGNTIYF. The CDR3 coding sequence is TGCGCCAGCAGTCAAAGTGCCGGAAATGCGCCCGGAAACACCATATATTTT. The chain carries TRBV23-1 and TRBJ1-3; D remains unclear. TRBV23-1 is labeled an ORF, and its function is uncertain. This CDR3 has 17 amino acids. The ends were cut back, 2 bases at V and 4 bases at J, with 18 bases in the middle.

This clonotype was counted a few times. This rearrangement joins TRBV7-3 to TRBJ2-1; 7 nucleotides align to TRBD2. CDR1 SGHTA and CDR2 FQGTGA come from the germline V gene. The length of the CDR3 is 16 residues. Trimming at V came to 5 bases and at J to 3 bases, leaving 10 bases not matched to a gene. The CDR3 DNA reads as TGTGCCAGCAGCATTTCGACTAGCCCCTACTACAATGAGCAGTTCTTC. This translates into CASSISTSPYYNEQFF.

This clonotype was detected only a few times. The chain couples TRBV19 to TRBJ1-2; D gene unclear. The CDR3 consists of 12 residues. V lost 5 bases to trimming and J lost 13 bases, with 17 bases between them. CDR1 LNHDA and CDR2 SQIVND come from the germline V gene (reference sequence). CDR3 nucleotides: TGTGCCAGTAGTGATCACGGCGGTTCGGTCACCTTC. Residues: CASSDHGGSVTF. Supplemented by reference TRBV19 and TRBJ1-2, the full variable domain reads DGGITQSPKYLFRKEGQNVTLSCEQNLNHDAMYWYRQDPGQGLRLIYYSQIVNDFQKGDIAEGYSVSREKKESFPLTVTSAQKNPTAFYLCASSDHGGSVTFGSGTRLTVV.

The chain carries TRBV2 and TRBJ2-3; D is uncertain. The CDR3 has 13 residues. In germline, CDR1 is SNHLY, CDR2 FYNNEI. Trimming pared 8 bases from V and 3 bases from J, leaving 12 bases between. CDR3 in amino acids: CASATRLTDTQYF. As DNA, the CDR3 is TGTGCCAGCGCTACAAGACTGACAGATACGCAGTATTTT.

This clonotype was seen at least ten times. V usage is TRBV2 and J usage is TRBJ2-5; D is possibly TRBD1 or TRBD2 (5 bases each). V dropped 5 bases and J dropped 1 base, with 26 bases sitting between them. This CDR3 has 19 residues. CDR1 SNHLY and CDR2 FYNNEI come from the germline V gene. The CDR3 sequence: CASSPPVGGEDLPQETQYF. CDR3 sequence (DNA): TGTGCCAGCAGTCCACCTGTTGGGGGAGAGGATCTGCCCCAAGAGACCCAGTACTTC. The full variable domain, rest sourced from reference TRBV2 and TRBJ2-5, is EPEVTQTPSHQVTQMGQEVILRCVPISNHLYFYWYRQILGQKVEFLVSFYNNEISEKSEIFDDQFSVERPDGSNFTLKIRSTKLEDSAMYFCASSPPVGGEDLPQETQYFGPGTRLLVL.

This clonotype was counted ten times or more. The chain recombines TRBV4-2 with TRBJ2-1; D is unclear. CDR1 and CDR2 from the germline V gene are LGHNA and YNFKEQ. V was clipped by 1 base and J by 10 bases, with 11 bases between them. The CDR3 is made up of 13 amino acids. CDR3 protein: CASSQVGYPEQFF. The CDR3 nucleotides are TGTGCCAGCAGCCAAGTGGGGTATCCGGAGCAGTTCTTC.

The genes are TRBV20-1 and TRBJ1-1; tentative D call: TRBD1 (6 bases). With 0 bases removed from V and 6 bases from J, the gap between germline ends came to 17 bases. The CDR3 extends over 15 amino acids. Germline V gene lookup returns CDR1 DFQATT and CDR2 SNEGSKA (reference sequence). CDR3 sequence reads: CSARDLGQGFPEAFF. CDR3 in DNA: TGCAGTGCTAGAGATCTGGGGCAGGGGTTCCCTGAAGCTTTCTTT.

The chain employs TRBV27 and TRBJ2-1, with D perhaps TRBD1 or TRBD2 (5 bases each). The germline V and J ends were trimmed by 5 bases and 13 bases, with 30 bases remaining between them. The CDR3 has 17 amino acids. The germline CDR1 and CDR2 sequences are MNHEY and SMNVEV (reference sequence). The CDR3 here is CASSPRISPSGTKVQFF. CDR3 in DNA: TGTGCCAGCAGTCCACGCATCTCCCCCTCCGGGACCAAAGTACAGTTCTTC.

This clonotype was detected many times. CDR3 sequence (DNA): TGCGCCAGCAAAGGACGGAACTCTGGGGCCAACGTCCTGACTTTC. It encodes CASKGRNSGANVLTF. The chain couples TRBV10-2 to TRBJ2-6, with no clear D. Germline V gene data show CDR1 as WSHSY and CDR2 as SAAADI. V lost 7 bases and J lost 0, with 10 bases in between. This CDR3 is built from 15 residues.

J is TRBJ1-5 and V is TRBV28, with unresolved D. The V gene's germline CDR1 is MDHEN and CDR2 SYDVKM. The CDR3 is 16 residues long. V was trimmed by 5 bases and J by 0 bases, leaving 14 bases between them. The CDR3 here is CASSQRTFSSNQPQHF. As DNA, the CDR3 is TGTGCCAGCAGTCAACGTACCTTCAGTAGCAATCAGCCCCAGCATTTT.

The V call is TRBV20-1, the J call TRBJ2-7; 12 nucleotides line up with TRBD2. CDR1 and CDR2 from the germline V gene are DFQATT and SNEGSKA (reference sequence). This CDR3 is 16 amino acids long. With 3 bases clipped from V and 5 bases from J, the junction kept 11 bases outside the gene matches. The DNA for the CDR3 is TGCAGTGCTAGTCCGGAACTAGCGGGAGGAAGCGACGAGCAGTACTTC. Its protein product is CSASPELAGGSDEQYF.

This clonotype was detected many times. The chain joins TRBV11-2 to TRBJ2-5; TRBD2 aligns across 9 bases. The V gene end was trimmed by 3 bases and the J gene end by 5 bases; junction bases not matched to a gene: 7. The CDR3 runs to 15 residues. Looked up from germline, CDR1 is SGHAT and CDR2 is FQNNGV. The CDR3 loop reads CASSLRLAGRETQYF. The CDR3 DNA is TGTGCCAGCAGCTTGCGGCTAGCGGGACGGGAGACCCAGTACTTC.

A word on this clonotype: One end of the junction varies from germline; a read error may be responsible. The chain has TRBV6-1 and TRBJ2-2, with a tentative D call TRBD2 (5 bases). The length of the CDR3 is 17 residues. Germline V lookup: CDR1 MNHNS, CDR2 SASEGT. As DNA, the CDR3 is TGTGCCAGAAGTGAAGTCAGGTGGCGGGCGGGCACCGGGGAGCTGTTTTTT. It yields the protein CARSEVRWRAGTGELFF.

This clonotype was detected many times. The CDR3: CASSRKRGQDRFKFYEQYF. The CDR3, as DNA: TGTGCCAGCAGCCGCAAAAGAGGACAGGACCGTTTTAAATTCTACGAGCAGTACTTC. This sequence joins TRBV7-8 and TRBJ2-7; TRBD1 matches 7 bases. The CDR3 totals 19 residues. Germline CDR1 and CDR2: SGHVS and FQNEAQ. V was pared by 5 bases and J by 3 bases, with 22 bases of the junction left unmatched.

This clonotype was seen ten or more times. CDR3 bases: TGTGCCAGCAGCGAAGGGGTGGGGGGCCCGGCCTCCTACGAGCAGTACTTC. It specifies CASSEGVGGPASYEQYF. The chain links TRBV7-8 to TRBJ2-7; D tentatively reads TRBD1 or TRBD2 (6 bases each). Germline V gene data show CDR1 as SGHVS and CDR2 as FQNEAQ. CDR3 size: 17 residues. Between the trimmed V and J ends, which lost 5 bases and 0 bases, there was a span of 20 bases.

V is TRBV20-1 and J is TRBJ1-1; D uncertain. This CDR3 contains 9 residues. CDR1 and CDR2 from the germline V gene are DFQATT and SNEGSKA (reference sequence). V lost 1 base and J lost 11, with 5 bases in between. The DNA for the CDR3 is TGCAGTGCTAGAGGCGGGGCTTTCTTT. This encodes CSARGGAFF.

Ten or more counts support this clonotype. V is TRBV7-6 and J is TRBJ2-3; D is uncertain. CDR3 length: 16 amino acids. V lost 5 bases and J 3 bases, leaving 18 bases between the germline ends. Germline-derived CDR1 and CDR2 are SGHVS and FNYEAQ. CDR3 nucleotide sequence: TGTGCCAGCAGCCCCAGAACCGCGGAGCTAACAGATACGCAGTATTTT. It codes for CASSPRTAELTDTQYF.

The CDR3 loop reads CASSTRQGASTDTQYF. The CDR3, as DNA: TGTGCCAGCAGCACCCGACAGGGGGCCAGCACAGATACGCAGTATTTT. The gene calls are TRBV9 and TRBJ2-3; TRBD1 aligns across 10 bases. CDR3 length: 16 amino acids. Germline V gene sequence: CDR1 SGDLS, CDR2 YYNGEE. J was trimmed by 0 bases and V by 4 bases; bases with no gene match: 5.

The V and J genes are TRBV7-9 and TRBJ2-7; 9 bases match TRBD2. V was pared by 1 base and J by 5 bases, with 12 bases of the junction left unmatched. Germline CDR1 is SEHNR and CDR2 is FQNEAQ (reference sequence). The CDR3 extends over 17 amino acids. The CDR3 DNA is TGTGCCAGCAGCTTAGGAATGTCTAGCGGGATCTATGACGAGCAGTACTTC. Its translation: CASSLGMSSGIYDEQYF.

This clonotype has only a few counts. The rearrangement uses TRBV14 and TRBJ2-7; D unresolved. The CDR3 has 13 residues. V was clipped by 0 bases and J by 4 bases, with 7 bases between them. Germline V gene lookup returns CDR1 SGHDN and CDR2 FVKESK. The CDR3 region is CASSQEPQYEQYF. CDR3 in DNA: TGTGCCAGCAGCCAAGAGCCACAGTACGAGCAGTACTTC.

This clonotype has more than one count but fewer than ten. The chain employs TRBV6-5 and TRBJ2-1; 8 bases are shared with TRBD1. The CDR3 has 13 amino acids. Germline V lookup: CDR1 MNHEY, CDR2 SVGAGI. Germline trimming cut 6 bases from V and 5 bases from J; bases unmatched to any gene: 3. The CDR3 DNA reads as TGTGCCAGCAGACAGGGGGAGGACAATGAGCAGTTCTTC. Protein product: CASRQGEDNEQFF.

This clonotype was observed a few times. The rearrangement links TRBV9 to TRBJ2-5; 9 bases are shared with TRBD2. This CDR3 has 21 residues. After removal of 3 bases from V and 2 bases from J, the junction contained 23 bases not matched to a gene. Germline CDR1 SGDLS, CDR2 YYNGEE. The CDR3 protein is CASSAPLAGARGRGSQETQYF. CDR3 DNA sequence: TGTGCCAGCAGCGCCCCGTTAGCGGGGGCCCGAGGACGCGGGTCTCAAGAGACCCAGTACTTC. Full variable domain (remainder filled in from reference TRBV9 and TRBJ2-5): DSGVTQTPKHLITATGQRVTLRCSPRSGDLSVYWYQQSLDQGLQFLIQYYNGEERAKGNILERFSAQQFPDLHSELNLSSLELGDSALYFCASSAPLAGARGRGSQETQYFGPGTRLLVL.